The 12 T cell receptor beta chains below were found in one sample sequenced in a study of T cell repertoires in cytomegalovirus infection. In TCRdb, the reads were re-called with MiXCR into one record per CDR3 protein. The table lists about 700,000 distinct CDR3 sequences, around 31% of them singletons. The antigens of these receptors remain unknown. The sequences come from cultured PBMCs, collected from culture after CMV antigen stimulation. The receptors originated from a human donor in good health (CMV status not recorded). Some clones in this sample may be carry-over from other donors' samples.

The CDR3 nucleotides are TGTGCCAGCAGTTCATACGGAACAGGGACAGGGTCCGAGACCCAGTACTTC. It is translated as CASSSYGTGTGSETQYF. This chain connects TRBV28 to TRBJ2-5; 9 bases are a match to TRBD1. Germline CDR1 is MDHEN and CDR2 is SYDVKM. CDR3 length equals 17 residues. The V gene end was trimmed by 4 bases and the J gene end by 5 bases; junction bases not matched to a gene: 14. The whole variable domain, filled in from reference TRBV28 and TRBJ2-5, reads DVKVTQSSRYLVKRTGEKVFLECVQDMDHENMFWYRQDPGLGLRLIYFSYDVKMKEKGDIPEGYSVSREKKERFSLILESASTNQTSMYLCASSSYGTGTGSETQYFGPGTRLLVL.

V gene TRBV28 combines with J gene TRBJ2-7, with D uncertain. Germline CDR1 reads MDHEN; CDR2 reads SYDVKM. This CDR3 contains 12 residues. Trimming took off 4 bases at V and 6 bases at J, with 10 bases between the two ends. The CDR3 DNA reads TGTGCCAGCAGTTCCGGTTCGCTCGAGCAGTACTTC. Protein product: CASSSGSLEQYF. The variable domain in full, with the rest retrieved from reference TRBV28 and TRBJ2-7, is DVKVTQSSRYLVKRTGEKVFLECVQDMDHENMFWYRQDPGLGLRLIYFSYDVKMKEKGDIPEGYSVSREKKERFSLILESASTNQTSMYLCASSSGSLEQYFGPGTRLTVT.

This clonotype was counted only a few times. The rearrangement links TRBV20-1 to TRBJ1-3; D not certain. The CDR3 is made up of 14 amino acids. The V end lost 5 bases, the J end lost 3 bases, and 14 bases lay between the germline ends. Per the germline V gene, CDR1 is DFQATT and CDR2 is SNEGSKA (reference sequence). This CDR3 reads CSAPGAGNGNTIYF. Written as DNA, the CDR3 is TGCAGTGCTCCCGGTGCCGGGAATGGAAACACCATATATTTT.

This clonotype has only a few counts. The CDR3 nucleotides are TGTGCCAGCAGCCTTGACAGGAATAGCAATCAGCCCCAGCATTTT. Amino acid sequence: CASSLDRNSNQPQHF. V gene TRBV12-3 or TRBV12-4 combines with J gene TRBJ1-5, with D possibly being TRBD1 (6 bases). V lost 6 bases and J lost 0, with 12 bases in between. The length of the CDR3 is 15 residues.

This chain joins TRBV19 and TRBJ1-5; D ambiguous. Germline V gives CDR1 LNHDA, CDR2 SQIVND (reference sequence). This CDR3 is 15 amino acids long. V gave up 3 bases and J gave up 0 bases, with 9 bases separating them. CDR3 region: CASSITSYSNQPQHF. CDR3 bases: TGTGCCAGTAGTATTACCAGCTATAGCAATCAGCCCCAGCATTTT.

The table lists this clonotype with a count of one. The gene calls are TRBV3-1 and TRBJ2-2, with TRBD2 matching over 8 bases. Germline CDR1 and CDR2: LGHDT and YNNKEL (reference sequence). V was pared by 5 bases and J by 4 bases, with 3 bases of the junction left unmatched. This CDR3 is built from 14 residues. In DNA, the CDR3 is TGTGCCAGCAGCAGACTAGCGTCCACCGGGGAGCTGTTTTTT. This codes for CASSRLASTGELFF.

This clonotype was recorded at least ten times. The gene calls are TRBV7-2 and TRBJ2-7; the match to TRBD1 covers 7 bases. The CDR3 has 16 amino acids. J gave up 1 base and V 5 bases, and 11 bases lay outside the gene matches. Per the germline V gene, CDR1 is SGHTA and CDR2 is FQGNSA. The CDR3: CASSTRQGLGSYEQYF. The CDR3 DNA is TGTGCCAGCAGCACTCGACAGGGTCTAGGGTCCTACGAGCAGTACTTC.

V gene TRBV7-9 combines with J gene TRBJ2-2; 7 bases are a match to TRBD2. Germline lookup yields CDR1 SEHNR and CDR2 FQNEAQ (reference sequence). Losses at the gene ends were 5 bases for V and 2 bases for J; bases not matched to a gene: 11. CDR3 length equals 17 residues. The CDR3 loop is CASSPTLAGENTGELFF. The CDR3 coding sequence is TGTGCCAGCAGCCCGACACTGGCGGGGGAAAACACCGGGGAGCTGTTTTTT.

This clonotype has at least ten counts. The chain employs TRBV7-2 and TRBJ2-7; 8 positions agree with TRBD2. Per the germline V gene, CDR1 is SGHTA and CDR2 is FQGNSA. The length of the CDR3 is 15 residues. J lost 2 bases, V lost 0 bases, and 3 bases had no gene match. The CDR3 DNA sequence: TGTGCCAGCAGCTTAGCGGCGGGAGGTGCCTACGAGCAGTACTTC. Amino acids: CASSLAAGGAYEQYF.

This clonotype has a handful of counts. The chain combines TRBV11-2 with TRBJ2-7, with 9 nucleotides matching TRBD1. V dropped 5 bases and J dropped 0; count of bases not matched to a gene: 8. Germline CDR1 reads SGHAT; CDR2 reads FQNNGV. The CDR3 consists of 16 residues. In DNA form, the CDR3 reads TGTGCCAGCAGCGGGACAGGGCCCCCCTACTCCTACGAGCAGTACTTC. Its protein product is CASSGTGPPYSYEQYF.

The chain links TRBV12-3 or TRBV12-4 to TRBJ1-1; perhaps TRBD1 as D (5 bases). This CDR3 is 12 amino acids long. V was cut by 7 bases and J by 11 bases, with 17 bases left in between. The CDR3 here is CASTYAGGSAFF. In DNA, the CDR3 is TGTGCCAGCACTTACGCGGGGGGATCGGCTTTCTTT.

The gene calls are TRBV2 and TRBJ2-3, with TRBD2 identical over 8 bases. With 7 bases clipped from V and 7 bases from J, the junction kept 10 bases outside the gene matches. CDR1 SNHLY and CDR2 FYNNEI come from the germline V gene. CDR3 length: 14 amino acids. The CDR3 spells CASNTAGVRNTQYF. The CDR3 region has the DNA TGTGCCAGCAATACAGCGGGAGTGAGAAATACGCAGTATTTT.